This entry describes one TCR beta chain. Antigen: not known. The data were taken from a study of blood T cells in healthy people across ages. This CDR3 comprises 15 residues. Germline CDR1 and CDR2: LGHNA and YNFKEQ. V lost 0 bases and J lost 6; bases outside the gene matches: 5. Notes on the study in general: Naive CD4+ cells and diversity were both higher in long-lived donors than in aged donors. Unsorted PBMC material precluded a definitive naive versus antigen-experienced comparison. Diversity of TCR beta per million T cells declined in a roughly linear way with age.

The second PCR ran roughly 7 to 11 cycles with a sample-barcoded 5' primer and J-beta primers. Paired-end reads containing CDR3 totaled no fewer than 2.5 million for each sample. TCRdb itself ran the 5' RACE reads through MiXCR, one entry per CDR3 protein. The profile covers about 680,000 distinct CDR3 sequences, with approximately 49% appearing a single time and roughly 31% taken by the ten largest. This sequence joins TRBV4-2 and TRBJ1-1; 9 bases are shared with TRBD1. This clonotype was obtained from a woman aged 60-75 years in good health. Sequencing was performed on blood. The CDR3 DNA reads TGTGCCAGCAGCCAAGAGTGGGGACAGGGATCTGAAGCTTTCTTT. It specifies CASSQEWGQGSEAFF.